Included here is one T cell receptor (beta chain) sequence, with context. The antigen remains undetermined. V gave up 0 bases and J gave up 8 bases, with 20 bases separating them. In germline, CDR1 is DFQATT, CDR2 SNEGSKA (reference sequence). CDR3 length: 16 amino acids. This record belongs to a study of post-analysis software for immune sequencing data. Study overall: The courses of disease that were included comprised relapsing-remitting, secondary progressive and progressive-relapsing multiple sclerosis. General observations from the study: Controls showed lower frequencies than patients for five or six TRBV segments, and TRBV5-6, TRBV5-1 and TRBV20-1 were among these.

Carried by the TCR beta cDNA libraries were unique molecular identifiers. TCRdb re-derived calls from the PCR reads in MiXCR, one entry per CDR3 protein. The sample consists of roughly 730,000 distinct CDR3 sequences, roughly 29% of them appearing once. The TCR comes from a girl aged 5-17 years with multiple sclerosis. This sequence joins TRBV20-1 and TRBJ2-1; D perhaps matches TRBD2 (6 bases). The sequenced sample was blood. The CDR3 loop is CSARDVLTSLAHEQFF. The CDR3 bases are TGCAGTGCTAGAGATGTCCTGACTAGTCTTGCGCATGAGCAGTTCTTC.